Given below is one TCR beta chain in context. The data were taken from a study of cytomegalovirus exposure and HLA in healthy donors. Vbeta (60) and Jbeta (13) primers were used in the PCR. This table comes from immunoSEQ multiplex PCR, and its TCRdb copy is limited to in-frame clones, with some not included. The profile covers around 150,000 clones, with 76% appearing a single time and 1.5% to 2% taken by the ten largest. This clonotype was sampled from a woman aged 40 to 50 in good health and CMV-seronegative. Sequencing was done on a sample of PBMCs.

The CDR3 DNA sequence: TGTGCCTGGAGTGGGTGGACAGGGAGTGGCTACACCTTC. It specifies CAWSGWTGSGYTF. This chain uses TRBV30 with TRBJ1-2; 8 nucleotides line up with TRBD1. V shed 1 base, J shed 7 bases, and the junction held 5 bases outside the gene matches. The CDR3 has 13 amino acids. Germline CDR1 reads GTSNPN; CDR2 reads SVGIG (reference sequence).